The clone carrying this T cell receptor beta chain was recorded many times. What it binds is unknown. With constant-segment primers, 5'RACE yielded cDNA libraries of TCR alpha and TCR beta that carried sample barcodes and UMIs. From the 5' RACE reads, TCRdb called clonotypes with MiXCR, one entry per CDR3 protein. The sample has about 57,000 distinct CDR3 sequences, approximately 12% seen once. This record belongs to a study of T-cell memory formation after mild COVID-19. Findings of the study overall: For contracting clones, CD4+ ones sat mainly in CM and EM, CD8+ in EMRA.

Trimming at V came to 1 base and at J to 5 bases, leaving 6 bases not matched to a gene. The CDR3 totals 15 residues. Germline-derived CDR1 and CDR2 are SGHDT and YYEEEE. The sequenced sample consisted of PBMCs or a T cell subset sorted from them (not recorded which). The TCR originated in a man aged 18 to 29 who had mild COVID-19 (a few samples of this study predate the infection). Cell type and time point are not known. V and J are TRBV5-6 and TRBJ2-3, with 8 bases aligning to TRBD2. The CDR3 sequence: CASSLPGLAKDTQYF. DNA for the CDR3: TGTGCCAGCAGCTTGCCCGGACTAGCCAAAGATACGCAGTATTTT. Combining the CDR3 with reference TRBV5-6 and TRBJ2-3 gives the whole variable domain DAGVTQSPTHLIKTRGQQVTLRCSPKSGHDTVSWYQQALGQGPQFIFQYYEEEERQRGNFPDRFSGHQFPNYSSELNVNALLLGDSALYLCASSLPGLAKDTQYFGPGTRLTVL.